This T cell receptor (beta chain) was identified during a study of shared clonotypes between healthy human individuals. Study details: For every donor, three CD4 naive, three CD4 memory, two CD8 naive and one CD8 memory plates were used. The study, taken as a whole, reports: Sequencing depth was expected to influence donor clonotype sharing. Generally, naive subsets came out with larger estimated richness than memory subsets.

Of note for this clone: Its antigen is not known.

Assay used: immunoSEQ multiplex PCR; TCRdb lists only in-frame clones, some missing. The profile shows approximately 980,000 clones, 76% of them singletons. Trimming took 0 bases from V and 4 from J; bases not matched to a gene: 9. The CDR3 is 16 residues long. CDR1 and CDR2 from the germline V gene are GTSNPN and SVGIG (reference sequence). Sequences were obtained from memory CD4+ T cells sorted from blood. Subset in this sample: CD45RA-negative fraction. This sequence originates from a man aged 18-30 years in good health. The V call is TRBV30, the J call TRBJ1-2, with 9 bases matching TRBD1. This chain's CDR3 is CAWSVRGTGRSYGYTF. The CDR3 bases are TGTGCCTGGAGTGTACGAGGGACAGGGCGAAGCTATGGCTACACCTTC.